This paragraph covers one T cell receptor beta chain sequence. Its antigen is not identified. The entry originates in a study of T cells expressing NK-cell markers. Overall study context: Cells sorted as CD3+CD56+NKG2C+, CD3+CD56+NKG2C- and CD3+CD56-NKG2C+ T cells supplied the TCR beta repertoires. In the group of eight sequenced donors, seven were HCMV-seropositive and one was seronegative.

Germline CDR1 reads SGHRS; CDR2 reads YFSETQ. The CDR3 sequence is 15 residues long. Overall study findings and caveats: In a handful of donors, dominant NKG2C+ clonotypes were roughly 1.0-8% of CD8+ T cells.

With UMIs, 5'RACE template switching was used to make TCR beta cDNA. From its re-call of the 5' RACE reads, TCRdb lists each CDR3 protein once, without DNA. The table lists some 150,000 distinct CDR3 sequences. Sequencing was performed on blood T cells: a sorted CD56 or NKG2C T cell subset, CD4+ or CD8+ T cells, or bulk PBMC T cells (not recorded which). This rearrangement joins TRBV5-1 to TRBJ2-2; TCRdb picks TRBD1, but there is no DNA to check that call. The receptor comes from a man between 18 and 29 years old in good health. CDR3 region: CASSWIGRNTGELFF.